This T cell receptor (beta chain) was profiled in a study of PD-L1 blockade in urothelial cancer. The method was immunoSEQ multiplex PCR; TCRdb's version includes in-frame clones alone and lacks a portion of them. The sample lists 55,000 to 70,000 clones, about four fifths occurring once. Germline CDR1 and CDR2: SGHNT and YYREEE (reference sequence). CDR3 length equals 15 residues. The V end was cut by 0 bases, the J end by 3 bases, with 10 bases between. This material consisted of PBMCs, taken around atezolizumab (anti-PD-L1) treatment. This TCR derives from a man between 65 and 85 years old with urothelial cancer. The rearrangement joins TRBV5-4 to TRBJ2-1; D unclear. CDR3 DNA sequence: TGTGCCAGCAGCTTGGTTGGCGGCCTCTACAATGAGCAGTTCTTC. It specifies CASSLVGGLYNEQFF.